What follows are 6 T cell receptor beta chains derived from one specimen sequenced in a study of neoadjuvant nivolumab and ipilimumab in lung cancer. Repertoires were generated with immunoSEQ multiplex PCR, while TCRdb's copy carries only in-frame clones and drops some. The sample shows 39,000 or so clones, roughly 89% of them seen only once. Here the sequenced sample was peripheral blood, taken before neoadjuvant nivolumab, alone or with ipilimumab. These receptors all come from an adult with non-small cell lung cancer.

Only one count was recorded for this clone. Here the CDR3 DNA reads TGTGCCAGCAGCCGGGGACAGGCGAACACCGGGGAGCTGTTTTTT. Translated, it gives CASSRGQANTGELFF. The chain combines TRBV7-3 with TRBJ2-2; 8 bases are shared with TRBD1. The CDR3 is made up of 15 amino acids. The junction had 2 bases not matched to a gene; V was cut back by 5 bases and J by 0 bases. CDR1 and CDR2 (germline): SGHTA, FQGTGA.

The chain uses TRBV18 and TRBJ2-3; TRBD2 matches at 11 bases. Germline V gene sequence: CDR1 KGHSH, CDR2 LQKENI. V was pared by 6 bases and J by 4 bases, with 12 bases of the junction left unmatched. The CDR3 consists of 17 residues. The CDR3 protein is CASSIEFSGRGADTQYF. The CDR3 DNA follows: TGTGCCAGCTCGATTGAATTTAGCGGGAGGGGCGCAGATACGCAGTATTTT.

The V gene is TRBV6-5, the J gene TRBJ2-2, with no clear D. V lost 10 bases, J lost 3 bases, and 12 bases lay in between. Germline V gene sequence: CDR1 MNHEY, CDR2 SVGAGI. The CDR3 has 13 residues. The CDR3 sequence: CATRGADTGELFF. CDR3 bases: TGTGCCACCCGAGGAGCAGACACCGGGGAGCTGTTTTTT.

The gene calls are TRBV6-7 and TRBJ2-1, with 10 nucleotides matching TRBD1. TRBV6-7 is given ORF status, its function remaining uncertain. CDR3 length: 16 amino acids. The junction had 4 bases not matched to a gene; V was cut back by 0 bases and J by 5 bases. For the CDR3, the DNA is TGTGCCAGCAGTTACTCGGACAGGGGGACACACAATGAGCAGTTCTTC. As protein: CASSYSDRGTHNEQFF.

The chain joins TRBV7-8 to TRBJ1-1; 7 bases are a match to TRBD1. The germline V gene has CDR1 SGHVS and CDR2 FQNEAQ. V shed 2 bases, J shed 0 bases, and the junction held 6 bases outside the gene matches. The CDR3 contains 16 residues. CDR3: CASSLSGRGLNTEAFF. The CDR3 DNA reads as TGTGCCAGCAGCTTATCGGGCAGGGGGTTGAACACTGAAGCTTTCTTT.

The chain links TRBV10-2 to TRBJ1-2, with D unresolved. The CDR3 extends over 14 amino acids. Germline V gene data show CDR1 as WSHSY and CDR2 as SAAADI. Trimming took 2 bases from V and 4 from J, leaving 11 bases between them. In DNA form, the CDR3 reads TGCGCCAGCAGTGAGGGCAGCCTCAGCTATGGCTACACCTTC. Amino acid sequence: CASSEGSLSYGYTF.